The clone carrying this TCR beta chain was observed a few times. Antigen specificity is unknown. This specimen belongs to a study of cytomegalovirus exposure and HLA in healthy donors. Study findings and constraints: TRBV6-2, TRBV6-3 and some other V segments were excluded as indistinguishable.

PCR involved 60 Vbeta and 13 Jbeta primers. Libraries were prepared by immunoSEQ multiplex PCR; TCRdb keeps only in-frame clonotypes and omits some of them. Among about 130,000 clones listed, approximately 10% were seen once. CDR1 and CDR2 from the germline V gene are SNHLY and FYNNEI. There are 15 residues in the CDR3. The junction had 3 bases not matched to a gene; V was cut back by 2 bases and J by 3 bases. The chain combines TRBV2 with TRBJ2-2, with 7 bases aligning to TRBD1. Sequencing was carried out using PBMCs. The receptor comes from a woman aged 40 to 49 in good health and CMV-seropositive. CDR3: CASSERGQYTGELFF. The CDR3 DNA reads as TGTGCCAGCAGTGAAAGGGGACAGTACACCGGGGAGCTGTTTTTT.